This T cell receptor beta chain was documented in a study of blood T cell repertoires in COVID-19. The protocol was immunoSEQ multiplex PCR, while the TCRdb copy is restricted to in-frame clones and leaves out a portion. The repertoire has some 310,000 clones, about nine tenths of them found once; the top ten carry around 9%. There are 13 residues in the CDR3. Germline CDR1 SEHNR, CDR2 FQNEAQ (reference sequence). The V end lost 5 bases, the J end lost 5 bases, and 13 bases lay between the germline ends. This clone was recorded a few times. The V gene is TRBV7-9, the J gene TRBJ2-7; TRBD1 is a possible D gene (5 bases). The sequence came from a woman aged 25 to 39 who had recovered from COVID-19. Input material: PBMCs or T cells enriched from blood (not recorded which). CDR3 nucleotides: TGTGCCAGCAGCCTACAGGATTTCAACGAGCAGTACTTC. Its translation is CASSLQDFNEQYF.